One T cell receptor beta chain is described in this entry. This clone was seen just once. The antigen it recognizes is unknown. The sample holds no much larger clone one base away, and base qualities are not on file. This entry is derived from a study of OX40 agonist ivuxolimab in advanced cancers. Looking at the study overall: Ivuxolimab, which targeted the costimulatory receptor OX40 (CD134), was an agonistic, fully human IgG2 monoclonal antibody. In the dose-escalation cohort, roughly 80% of patients were male, and the mean age was approximately 64 years, with a range of about 23 to 80. Among the approximately 54 dose-escalation patients, about 19 had hepatocellular carcinoma, 15 or so melanoma, 9 renal cell carcinoma and 9 head and neck cancer. The paper covers the monotherapy dose-escalation part of the phase I ivuxolimab trial, which included N ≈ 54 patients. Three dose-escalation patients achieved partial responses, one with hepatocellular carcinoma and two with cutaneous melanoma. Intravenous ivuxolimab was administered to patients every 2 weeks at six dose levels: 0.01, 0.1, 0.3, 1.5, 3 and 10 mg/kg. Peripheral TCRbeta sequencing aimed to test whether ivuxolimab altered TCR sequence diversity and caused clonal T-cell expansion. Patients were allowed to have had prior anti-PD-1, anti-PD-L1 or anti-CTLA-4 therapy, and 30% to 40% of the dose-escalation patients had previously received checkpoint inhibitors. Beyond this particular receptor, the publication reports: Low levels of normalized T-cell clonal expansion were also shown by some nonresponding patients. At doses from 0.1 to 3.0 mg/kg, clonal expansion was seen in both CD4+ and CD8+ blood T cells between baseline and week 6. After ivuxolimab, CD8+ T cells had more expanded clones than CD4+ T cells on average. In partial responders in the 0.1-3.0 mg/kg groups, normalized peripheral clonal expansion was found to be among the lowest, especially among CD8+ T cells. The antigen specificity of the clonally expanded peripheral T cells was not determined.

To sequence the TCRbeta CDR3 region, genomic DNA was isolated from the sorted cells. TCRbeta CDR3 regions were sequenced using the immunoSEQ Assay. In TCRdb, the immuneACCESS table is reduced to in-frame sequences with V and J assigned. These tables do not hold every clone; where another copy was compared, an unresolved V gene accounts for under half, and the others remain unexplained. The sample records approximately 40,000 clones, roughly 87% of which are singletons. The top ten clones comprise roughly 19% of the sample. Patients with autoimmune disease history or receiving systemic immunosuppression were excluded from the trial. In every dose cohort, peripheral blood was drawn for TCR sequencing at baseline, cycle 4 day 1, and cycle 7 day 1. Samples came from an open-label, multicenter, first-in-human phase I dose-escalation trial of ivuxolimab. Adults with locally advanced or metastatic head and neck squamous cell, hepatocellular, melanoma or renal cell carcinoma were enrolled in the trial. Before TCR sequencing, CD4+ T cells and CD8+ T cells from peripheral blood were sorted into separate populations.

Spanning cysteine to phenylalanine, the CDR3 consists of 16 amino acids. Only the CDR3 DNA is retained, 48 bases long and in frame from the first base. As encoded in the germline V gene, CDR1 is SGHDN while CDR2 is FVKESK. V and J are trimmed by 4 bases and 3 bases, and the gene matches miss 11 bases of the junction. The sequenced sample was CD4+ or CD8+ T cells sorted from blood, obtained in a trial of the OX40 agonist ivuxolimab. The clonotype was recovered from an adult with an advanced solid tumor such as melanoma, head and neck, liver or kidney cancer. The chain is encoded by TRBV14 joined to TRBJ1-2, and 7 junctional nucleotides match TRBD1. The DNA sequence is as follows: TGTGCCAGCAGCCTCGTCCCCGCAGGGGGGGACTATGGCTACACCTTC. The encoded protein is CASSLVPAGGDYGYTF.